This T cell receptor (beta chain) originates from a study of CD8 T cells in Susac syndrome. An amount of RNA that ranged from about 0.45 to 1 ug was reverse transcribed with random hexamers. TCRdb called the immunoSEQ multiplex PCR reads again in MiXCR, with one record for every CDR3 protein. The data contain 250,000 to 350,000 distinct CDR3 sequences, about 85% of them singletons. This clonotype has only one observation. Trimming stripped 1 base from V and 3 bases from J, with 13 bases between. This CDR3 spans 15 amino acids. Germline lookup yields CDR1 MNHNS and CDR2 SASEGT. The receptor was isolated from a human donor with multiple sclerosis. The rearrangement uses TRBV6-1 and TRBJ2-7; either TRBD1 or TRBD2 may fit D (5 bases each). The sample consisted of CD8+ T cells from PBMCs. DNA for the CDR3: TGTGCCAGCAGTGAAGGGCCGGGGCAGAACTACGAGCAGTACTTC. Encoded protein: CASSEGPGQNYEQYF.